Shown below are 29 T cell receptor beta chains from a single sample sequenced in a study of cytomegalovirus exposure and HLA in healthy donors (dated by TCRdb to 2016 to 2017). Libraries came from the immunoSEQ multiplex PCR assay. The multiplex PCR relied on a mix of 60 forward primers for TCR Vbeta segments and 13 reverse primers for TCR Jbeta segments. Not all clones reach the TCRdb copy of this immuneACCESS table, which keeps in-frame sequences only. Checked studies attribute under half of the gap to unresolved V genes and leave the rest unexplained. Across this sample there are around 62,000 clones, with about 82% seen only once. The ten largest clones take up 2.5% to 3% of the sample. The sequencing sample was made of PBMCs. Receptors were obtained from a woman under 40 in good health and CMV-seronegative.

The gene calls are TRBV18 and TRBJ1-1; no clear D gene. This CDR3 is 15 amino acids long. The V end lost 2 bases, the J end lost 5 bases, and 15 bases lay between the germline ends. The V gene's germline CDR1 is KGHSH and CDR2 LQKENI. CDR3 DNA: TGTGCCAGCTCACCAAGTGGTTATGGGCTTACTGAAGCTTTCTTT. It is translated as CASSPSGYGLTEAFF.

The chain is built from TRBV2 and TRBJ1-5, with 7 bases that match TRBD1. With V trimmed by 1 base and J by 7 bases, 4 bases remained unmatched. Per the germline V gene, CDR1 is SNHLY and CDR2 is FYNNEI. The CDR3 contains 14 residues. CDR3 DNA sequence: TGTGCCAGCAGTGAAGAGACAGGGAGGCAGCCCCAGCATTTT. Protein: CASSEETGRQPQHF.

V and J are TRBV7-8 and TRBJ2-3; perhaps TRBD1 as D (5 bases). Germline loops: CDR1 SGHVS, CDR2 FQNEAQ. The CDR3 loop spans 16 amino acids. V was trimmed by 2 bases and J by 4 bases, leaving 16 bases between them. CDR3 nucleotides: TGTGCCAGCAGCTTACCGTTAGGGGTGGGCTCAGATACGCAGTATTTT. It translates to CASSLPLGVGSDTQYF.

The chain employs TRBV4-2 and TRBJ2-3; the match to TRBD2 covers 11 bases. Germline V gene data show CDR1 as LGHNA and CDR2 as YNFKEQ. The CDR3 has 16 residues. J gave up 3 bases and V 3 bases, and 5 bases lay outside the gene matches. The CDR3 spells CASSQATSGGTDTQYF. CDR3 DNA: TGTGCCAGCAGCCAGGCTACTAGCGGGGGAACAGATACGCAGTATTTT.

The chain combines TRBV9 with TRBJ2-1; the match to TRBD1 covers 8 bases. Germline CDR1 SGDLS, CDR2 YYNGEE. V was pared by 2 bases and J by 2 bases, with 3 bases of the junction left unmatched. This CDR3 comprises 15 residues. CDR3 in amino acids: CASSVDRGPYNEQFF. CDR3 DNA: TGTGCCAGCAGCGTTGACAGGGGTCCCTACAATGAGCAGTTCTTC.

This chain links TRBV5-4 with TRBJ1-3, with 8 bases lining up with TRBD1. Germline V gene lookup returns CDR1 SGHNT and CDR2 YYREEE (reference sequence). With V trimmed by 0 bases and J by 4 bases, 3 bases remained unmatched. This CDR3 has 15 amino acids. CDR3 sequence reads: CASSLAGGEGNTIYF. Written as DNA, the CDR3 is TGTGCCAGCAGCTTGGCAGGGGGCGAGGGAAACACCATATATTTT. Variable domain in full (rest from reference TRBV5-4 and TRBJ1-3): ETGVTQSPTHLIKTRGQQVTLRCSSQSGHNTVSWYQQALGQGPQFIFQYYREEENGRGNFPPRFSGLQFPNYSSELNVNALELDDSALYLCASSLAGGEGNTIYFGEGSWLTVV.

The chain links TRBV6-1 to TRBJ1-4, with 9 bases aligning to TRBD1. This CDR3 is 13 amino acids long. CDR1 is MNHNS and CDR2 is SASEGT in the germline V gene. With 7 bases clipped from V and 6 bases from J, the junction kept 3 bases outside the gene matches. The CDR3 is CASKGQGDEKLFF. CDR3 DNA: TGTGCCAGCAAGGGACAGGGTGATGAAAAACTGTTTTTT.

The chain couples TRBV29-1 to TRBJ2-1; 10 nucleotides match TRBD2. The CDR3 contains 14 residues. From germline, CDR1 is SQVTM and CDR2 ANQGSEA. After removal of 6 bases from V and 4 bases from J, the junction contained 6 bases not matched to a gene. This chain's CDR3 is CSVPAAGGYNEQFF. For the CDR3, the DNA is TGCAGCGTCCCCGCAGCGGGGGGGTACAATGAGCAGTTCTTC.

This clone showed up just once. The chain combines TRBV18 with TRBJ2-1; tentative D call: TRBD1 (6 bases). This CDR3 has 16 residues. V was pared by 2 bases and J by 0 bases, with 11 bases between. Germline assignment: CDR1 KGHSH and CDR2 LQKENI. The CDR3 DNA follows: TGTGCCAGCTCACCAAACACAGGGAGCTCCTACAATGAGCAGTTCTTC. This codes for CASSPNTGSSYNEQFF.

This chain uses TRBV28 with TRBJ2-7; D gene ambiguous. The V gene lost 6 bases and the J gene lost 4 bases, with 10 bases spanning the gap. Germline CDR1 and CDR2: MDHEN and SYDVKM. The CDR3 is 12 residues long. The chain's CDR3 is CASSLTYYEQYF. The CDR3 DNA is TGTGCCAGCAGCCTCACATATTACGAGCAGTACTTC.

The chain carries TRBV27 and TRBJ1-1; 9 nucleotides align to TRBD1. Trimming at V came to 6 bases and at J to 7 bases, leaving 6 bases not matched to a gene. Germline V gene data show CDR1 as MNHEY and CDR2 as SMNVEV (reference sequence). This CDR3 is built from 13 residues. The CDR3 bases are TGTGCCAGCAGGGGGACAGGGCGAAATGAAGCTTTCTTT. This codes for CASRGTGRNEAFF.

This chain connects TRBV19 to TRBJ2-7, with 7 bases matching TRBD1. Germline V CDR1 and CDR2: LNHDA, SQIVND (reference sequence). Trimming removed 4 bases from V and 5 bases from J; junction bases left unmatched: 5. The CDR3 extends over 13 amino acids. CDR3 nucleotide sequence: TGTGCCAGTAGTAGAGACAGGGAAAACGAGCAGTACTTC. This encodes CASSRDRENEQYF.

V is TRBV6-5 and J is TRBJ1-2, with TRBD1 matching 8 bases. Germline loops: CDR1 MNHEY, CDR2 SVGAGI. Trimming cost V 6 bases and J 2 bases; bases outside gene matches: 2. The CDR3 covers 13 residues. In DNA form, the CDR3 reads TGTGCCAGCAGCCACAGGGGGAACTATGGCTACACCTTC. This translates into CASSHRGNYGYTF.

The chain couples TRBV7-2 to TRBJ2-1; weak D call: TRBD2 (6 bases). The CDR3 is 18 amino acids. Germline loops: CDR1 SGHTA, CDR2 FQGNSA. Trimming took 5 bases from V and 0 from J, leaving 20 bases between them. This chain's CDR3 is CASSLEEGQSPSYNEQFF. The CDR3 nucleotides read TGTGCCAGCAGCCTAGAGGAGGGTCAGAGCCCCTCCTACAATGAGCAGTTCTTC.

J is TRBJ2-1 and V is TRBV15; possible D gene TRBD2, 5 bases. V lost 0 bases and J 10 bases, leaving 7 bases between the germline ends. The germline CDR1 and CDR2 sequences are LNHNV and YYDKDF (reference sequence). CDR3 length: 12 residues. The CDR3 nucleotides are TGTGCCACCAGCAGAGAGACGGGGGAGCAGTTCTTC. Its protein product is CATSRETGEQFF. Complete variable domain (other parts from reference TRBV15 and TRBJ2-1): DAMVIQNPRYQVTQFGKPVTLSCSQTLNHNVMYWYQQKSSQAPKLLFHYYDKDFNNEADTPDNFQSRRPNTSFCFLDIRSPGLGDTAMYLCATSRETGEQFFGPGTRLTVL.

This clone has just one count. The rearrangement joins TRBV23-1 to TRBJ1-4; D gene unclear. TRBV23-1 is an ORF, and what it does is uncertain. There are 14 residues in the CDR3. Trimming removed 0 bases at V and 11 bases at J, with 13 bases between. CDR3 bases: TGCGCCAGCAGTCAATCAGGTATGAGGGTTAAACTGTTTTTT. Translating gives CASSQSGMRVKLFF.

The CDR3 DNA reads as TGTGCCTGGATGGGGCAGGGCCTAGAGACCCAGTACTTC. As protein: CAWMGQGLETQYF. The V and J genes are TRBV30 and TRBJ2-5; D is possibly TRBD1 (5 bases). The germline CDR1 and CDR2 sequences are GTSNPN and SVGIG (reference sequence). V was pared by 4 bases and J by 4 bases, with 13 bases between. The CDR3 sequence is 13 residues long. Full variable domain (remainder filled in from reference TRBV30 and TRBJ2-5): SQTIHQWPATLVQPVGSPLSLECTVEGTSNPNLYWYRQAAGRGLQLLFYSVGIGQISSEVPQNLSASRPQDRQFILSSKKLLLSDSGFYLCAWMGQGLETQYFGPGTRLLVL.

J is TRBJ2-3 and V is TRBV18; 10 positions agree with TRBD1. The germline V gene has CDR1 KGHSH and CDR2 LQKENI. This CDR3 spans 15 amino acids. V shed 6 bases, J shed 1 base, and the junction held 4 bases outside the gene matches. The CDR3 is CASSFGQGGTDTQYF. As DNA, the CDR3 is TGTGCCAGCTCCTTCGGACAGGGGGGCACAGATACGCAGTATTTT.

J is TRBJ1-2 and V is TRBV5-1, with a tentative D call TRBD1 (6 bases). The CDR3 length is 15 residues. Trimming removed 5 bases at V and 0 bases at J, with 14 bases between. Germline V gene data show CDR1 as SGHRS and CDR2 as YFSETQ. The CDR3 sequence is CASRPGGNPNYGYTF. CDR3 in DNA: TGCGCCAGCAGGCCTGGGGGCAACCCTAACTATGGCTACACCTTC. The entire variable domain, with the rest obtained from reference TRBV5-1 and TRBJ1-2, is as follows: KAGVTQTPRYLIKTRGQQVTLSCSPISGHRSVSWYQQTPGQGLQFLFEYFSETQRNKGNFPGRFSGRQFSNSRSEMNVSTLELGDSALYLCASRPGGNPNYGYTFGSGTRLTVV.

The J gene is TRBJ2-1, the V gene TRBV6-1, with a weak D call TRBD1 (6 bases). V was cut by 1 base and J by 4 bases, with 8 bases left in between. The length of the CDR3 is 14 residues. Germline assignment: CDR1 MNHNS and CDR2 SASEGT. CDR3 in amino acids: CASSEEGTYNEQFF. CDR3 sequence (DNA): TGTGCCAGCAGTGAAGAAGGGACATACAATGAGCAGTTCTTC.

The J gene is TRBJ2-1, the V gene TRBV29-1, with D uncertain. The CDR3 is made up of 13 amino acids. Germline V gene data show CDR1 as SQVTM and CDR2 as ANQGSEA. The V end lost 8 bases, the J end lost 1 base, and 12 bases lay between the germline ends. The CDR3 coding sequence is TGCAGCCTCACAGAAGTTTCCTACAATGAGCAGTTCTTC. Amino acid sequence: CSLTEVSYNEQFF.

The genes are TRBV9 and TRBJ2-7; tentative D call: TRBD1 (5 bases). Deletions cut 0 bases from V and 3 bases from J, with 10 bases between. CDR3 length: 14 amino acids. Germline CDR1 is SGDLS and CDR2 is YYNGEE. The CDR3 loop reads CASSVDSRGYEQYF. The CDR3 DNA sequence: TGTGCCAGCAGCGTAGACTCAAGGGGCTACGAGCAGTACTTC.

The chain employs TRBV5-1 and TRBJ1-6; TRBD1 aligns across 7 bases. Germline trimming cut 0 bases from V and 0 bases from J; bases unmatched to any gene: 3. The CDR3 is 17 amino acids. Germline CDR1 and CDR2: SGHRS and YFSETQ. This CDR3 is CASSLETGSSYNSPLHF. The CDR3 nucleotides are TGCGCCAGCAGCTTGGAGACAGGGAGCTCCTATAATTCACCCCTCCACTTT.

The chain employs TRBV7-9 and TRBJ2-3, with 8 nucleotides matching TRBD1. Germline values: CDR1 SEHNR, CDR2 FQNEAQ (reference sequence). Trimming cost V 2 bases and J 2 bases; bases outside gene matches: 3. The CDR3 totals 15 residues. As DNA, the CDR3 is TGTGCCAGCAGCTTAAGACAGGGGAACACAGATACGCAGTATTTT. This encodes CASSLRQGNTDTQYF.

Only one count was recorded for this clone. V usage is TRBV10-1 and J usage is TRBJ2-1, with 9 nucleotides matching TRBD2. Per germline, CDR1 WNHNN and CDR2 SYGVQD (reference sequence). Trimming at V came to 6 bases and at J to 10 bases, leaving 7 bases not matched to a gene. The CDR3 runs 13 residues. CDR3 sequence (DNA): TGCGCCAGCAGCCAGCGGGGGGCCGTGGAGCAGTTCTTC. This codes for CASSQRGAVEQFF.

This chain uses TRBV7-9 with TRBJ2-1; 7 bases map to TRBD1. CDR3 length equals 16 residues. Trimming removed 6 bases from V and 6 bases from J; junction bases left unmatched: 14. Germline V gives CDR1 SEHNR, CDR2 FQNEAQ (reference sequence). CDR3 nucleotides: TGTGCCAGCAGTCGCAATCCCGGGACAGCCCTCAATGAGCAGTTCTTC. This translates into CASSRNPGTALNEQFF.

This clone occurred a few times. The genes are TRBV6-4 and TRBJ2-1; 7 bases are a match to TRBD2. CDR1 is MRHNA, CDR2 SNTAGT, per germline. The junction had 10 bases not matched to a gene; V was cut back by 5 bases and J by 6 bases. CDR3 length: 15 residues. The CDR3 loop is CASSHIAGGINEQFF. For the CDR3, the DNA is TGTGCCAGCAGTCATATAGCGGGTGGTATCAATGAGCAGTTCTTC.

The CDR3 loop is CASSVQGVSYEQYF. CDR3 nucleotides: TGTGCCAGCAGCGTACAGGGTGTGTCATACGAGCAGTACTTC. The V and J genes are TRBV7-2 and TRBJ2-7, with a tentative D call TRBD1 (6 bases). CDR3 size: 14 residues. Germline V gene data show CDR1 as SGHTA and CDR2 as FQGNSA. Deletions cut 5 bases from V and 4 bases from J, with 15 bases between.

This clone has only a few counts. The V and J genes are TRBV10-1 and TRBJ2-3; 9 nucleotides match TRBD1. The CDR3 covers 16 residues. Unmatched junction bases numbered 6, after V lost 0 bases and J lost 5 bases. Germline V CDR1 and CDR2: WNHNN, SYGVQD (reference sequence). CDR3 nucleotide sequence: TGCGCCAGCAGTGAGTCTCGCGGGACAGGGCGAGATACGCAGTATTTT. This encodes CASSESRGTGRDTQYF.